Below, 25 T cell receptor beta chains from the same sample are listed, as sequenced in a study of cytomegalovirus exposure and HLA in healthy donors. The PCR had 60 Vbeta and 13 Jbeta primers. Measured with immunoSEQ multiplex PCR; TCRdb has only the in-frame clones, and not every one. This repertoire shows approximately 140,000 clones, about three quarters found once; its top ten account for about 6.5%. The material sequenced was PBMCs. These receptors were collected from a man aged 35 to 55 in good health and CMV-seropositive.

This clone was seen just once. The V gene is TRBV7-9, the J gene TRBJ1-1; D possibly corresponds to TRBD1 (6 bases). CDR3 length: 16 amino acids. Trimming took off 2 bases at V and 0 bases at J, with 13 bases between the two ends. Germline V lookup: CDR1 SEHNR, CDR2 FQNEAQ (reference sequence). CDR3 protein: CASSLSGGPVNTEAFF. As DNA, the CDR3 is TGTGCCAGCAGCTTATCGGGGGGGCCGGTGAACACTGAAGCTTTCTTT.

This chain uses TRBV5-1 with TRBJ2-7; TRBD2 is a possible D gene (7 bases). The CDR3 is made up of 15 amino acids. Germline V gives CDR1 SGHRS, CDR2 YFSETQ. V was shortened by 0 bases and J by 1 base, with 11 bases between the two germline ends. CDR3: CASSLGGGRSYEQYF. CDR3 DNA: TGCGCCAGCAGCTTGGGGGGGGGCCGGTCCTACGAGCAGTACTTC.

The chain joins TRBV2 to TRBJ1-5; 9 bases align to TRBD1. Unmatched junction bases numbered 9, after V lost 6 bases and J lost 6 bases. Per the germline V gene, CDR1 is SNHLY and CDR2 is FYNNEI. There are 15 residues in the CDR3. The CDR3 DNA sequence: TGTGCCAGCAGCCAGCGGGACAGGGTGGCTCAGCCCCAGCATTTT. Its translation is CASSQRDRVAQPQHF.

This rearrangement joins TRBV19 to TRBJ1-1; the D gene is possibly TRBD1 (5 bases). CDR1 is LNHDA, CDR2 SQIVND, per germline (reference sequence). V dropped 1 base and J dropped 0 bases, with 12 bases sitting between them. The CDR3 sequence is 16 residues long. CDR3 in DNA: TGTGCCAGTAGTATAGTAGGGGCCGGACTGAACACTGAAGCTTTCTTT. Its protein product is CASSIVGAGLNTEAFF.

This clone was seen a few times. CDR3 DNA sequence: TGTGCCAGCAGCTACCCAGCGGGGACCACCTACAATGAGCAGTTCTTC. Translation gives CASSYPAGTTYNEQFF. V usage is TRBV7-9 and J usage is TRBJ2-1, with 7 bases identical to TRBD2. V lost 4 bases and J lost 2; bases outside the gene matches: 8. The CDR3 loop spans 16 amino acids. Germline V CDR1 and CDR2: SEHNR, FQNEAQ (reference sequence). The variable domain in full, with the rest retrieved from reference TRBV7-9 and TRBJ2-1, is DTGVSQNPRHKITKRGQNVTFRCDPISEHNRLYWYRQTLGQGPEFLTYFQNEAQLEKSRLLSDRFSAERPKGSFSTLEIQRTEQGDSAMYLCASSYPAGTTYNEQFFGPGTRLTVL.

This sequence joins TRBV18 and TRBJ1-1, with D possibly TRBD1 on 5 matching bases. V shed 3 bases and J shed 3 bases, with 8 bases lying between them. This CDR3 spans 13 amino acids. In germline, CDR1 is KGHSH, CDR2 LQKENI. The CDR3 sequence: CASSPQGYTEAFF. DNA for the CDR3: TGTGCCAGCTCACCTCAGGGTTACACTGAAGCTTTCTTT.

The chain has TRBV10-3 and TRBJ2-7; 10 bases fit TRBD1. This CDR3 is built from 17 residues. V lost 10 bases and J lost 1; bases outside the gene matches: 16. Per the germline V gene, CDR1 is ENHRY and CDR2 is SYGVKD. The CDR3 DNA reads TGTGCCACAATGAGGGACAGGGGTGCCCCTTTATCCTACGAGCAGTACTTC. Translating gives CATMRDRGAPLSYEQYF.

The rearrangement links TRBV19 to TRBJ1-1, with TRBD1 as a possible D gene (5 bases). The CDR3 runs to 17 residues. V dropped 5 bases and J dropped 4 bases, with 23 bases sitting between them. Looked up from germline, CDR1 is LNHDA and CDR2 is SQIVND (reference sequence). CDR3 protein: CASSQRDPARGGTEAFF. The CDR3 DNA sequence: TGTGCCAGTAGTCAACGGGACCCTGCCCGGGGGGGCACTGAAGCTTTCTTT.

This sequence joins TRBV18 and TRBJ1-1; TRBD1 is a possible D gene (6 bases). Germline lookup yields CDR1 KGHSH and CDR2 LQKENI. V gave up 3 bases and J gave up 0 bases, with 11 bases separating them. This CDR3 has 15 amino acids. The CDR3 sequence is CASSPVDRMNTEAFF. In nucleotides, the CDR3 is TGTGCCAGCTCACCCGTGGACAGAATGAACACTGAAGCTTTCTTT.

This clone appeared a single time. Since the CDR3 does not end with the conserved phenylalanine or tryptophan, this likely comes from a read error. The chain recombines TRBV9 with TRBJ1-2, with D possibly matching TRBD1 (6 bases). The V gene's germline CDR1 is SGDLS and CDR2 YYNGEE. This CDR3 is built from 15 residues. Deletions cut 0 bases from V and 4 bases from J, with 13 bases between. CDR3 DNA: TGTGCCAGCAGCGTAGCCAGGGGCGCCTCCTATGGCTACACCCTC. Translated: CASSVARGASYGYTL.

The chain links TRBV7-2 to TRBJ2-7; 10 nucleotides agree with TRBD2. J gave up 5 bases and V 1 base, and 11 bases lay outside the gene matches. The CDR3 contains 17 residues. CDR1 is SGHTA and CDR2 is FQGNSA in the germline V gene. The CDR3 reads CASSLDPRLAGADEQYF. CDR3 coding DNA: TGTGCCAGCAGCTTAGATCCCCGGCTAGCGGGGGCAGACGAGCAGTACTTC. Drawing the rest from reference TRBV7-2 and TRBJ2-7, the complete variable domain is GAGVSQSPSNKVTEKGKDVELRCDPISGHTALYWYRQSLGQGLEFLIYFQGNSAPDKSGLPSDRFSAERTGGSVSTLTIQRTQQEDSAVYLCASSLDPRLAGADEQYFGPGTRLTVT.

This chain joins TRBV6-5 and TRBJ1-1; D perhaps matches TRBD1 (5 bases). The length of the CDR3 is 15 residues. Germline CDR1 is MNHEY and CDR2 is SVGAGI. Trimming cost V 0 bases and J 8 bases, with 16 bases left between them. The chain's CDR3 is CASSYSRLGGTEAFF. The DNA of the CDR3 is TGTGCCAGCAGTTACTCCCGGCTGGGGGGGACGGAAGCTTTCTTT.

This clone was found a few times. The chain carries TRBV13 and TRBJ1-4, with 9 nucleotides matching TRBD1. Losses at the gene ends were 5 bases for V and 7 bases for J; bases not matched to a gene: 5. The CDR3 totals 14 residues. The germline gives CDR1 PRHDT, CDR2 FYEKMQ (reference sequence). In DNA, the CDR3 is TGTGCCAGCAGCCAGGGGACAGGGTTTGAAAAACTGTTTTTT. Protein product: CASSQGTGFEKLFF.

The V gene is TRBV7-8, the J gene TRBJ2-2; D gene ambiguous. The V gene's germline CDR1 is SGHVS and CDR2 FQNEAQ. The CDR3 covers 14 residues. V gave up 2 bases and J gave up 6 bases, with 10 bases separating them. CDR3: CASSLLVMAGELFF. For the CDR3, the DNA is TGTGCCAGCAGCTTACTAGTCATGGCCGGGGAGCTGTTTTTT.

The table lists this clone with a count of one. The rearrangement uses TRBV4-2 and TRBJ2-7, with D perhaps TRBD2 (6 bases). This CDR3 is built from 17 residues. CDR1 LGHNA and CDR2 YNFKEQ come from the germline V gene. The germline V and J ends were trimmed by 1 base and 5 bases, with 21 bases remaining between them. This CDR3 reads CASSQASLRAAGDEQYF. CDR3 nucleotide sequence: TGTGCCAGCAGCCAAGCCAGCCTCAGGGCAGCGGGCGACGAGCAGTACTTC.

This sequence joins TRBV25-1 and TRBJ2-2; the D gene is possibly TRBD1 (6 bases). V was clipped by 4 bases and J by 0 bases, with 9 bases between them. In germline, CDR1 is MGHDK, CDR2 SYGVNS. The CDR3 is 15 amino acids. CDR3 sequence (DNA): TGTGCCAGCAGTGGTTACAGGGCGAACACCGGGGAGCTGTTTTTT. This encodes CASSGYRANTGELFF.

V gene TRBV15 combines with J gene TRBJ1-6; 7 bases match TRBD1. V was pared by 0 bases and J by 0 bases, with 11 bases of the junction left unmatched. The CDR3 has 20 amino acids. Looked up from germline, CDR1 is LNHNV and CDR2 is YYDKDF (reference sequence). The CDR3: CATSRENRGTFSSYNSPLHF. CDR3 coding DNA: TGTGCCACCAGCAGAGAAAACAGGGGAACCTTCAGCTCCTATAATTCACCCCTCCACTTT.

V usage is TRBV19 and J usage is TRBJ2-2; D may be TRBD2 (6 bases). CDR3 length: 14 residues. Germline V gene sequence: CDR1 LNHDA, CDR2 SQIVND (reference sequence). The V and J ends lost 3 bases and 4 bases respectively, with 9 bases between them. The CDR3 DNA sequence: TGTGCCAGTAGTATTGGGGGGATCACCGGGGAGCTGTTTTTT. Amino acids: CASSIGGITGELFF. Combining the CDR3 with reference TRBV19 and TRBJ2-2 gives the whole variable domain DGGITQSPKYLFRKEGQNVTLSCEQNLNHDAMYWYRQDPGQGLRLIYYSQIVNDFQKGDIAEGYSVSREKKESFPLTVTSAQKNPTAFYLCASSIGGITGELFFGEGSRLTVL.

The genes are TRBV7-9 and TRBJ2-7; 7 bases align to TRBD2. CDR1 and CDR2 from the germline V gene are SEHNR and FQNEAQ (reference sequence). This CDR3 region has 16 residues. Losses at the gene ends were 5 bases for V and 4 bases for J; bases not matched to a gene: 14. The CDR3 DNA follows: TGTGCCAGCAGCGAGACCGGCCCGGGACTACCTTACGAGCAGTACTTC. Protein: CASSETGPGLPYEQYF.

This chain links TRBV6-4 with TRBJ1-6; D not resolved. This CDR3 region has 13 residues. Germline V CDR1 and CDR2: MRHNA, SNTAGT. Trimming removed 1 base at V and 9 bases at J, with 7 bases between. The chain's CDR3 is CASSDFPLSPLHF. The DNA of the CDR3 is TGTGCCAGCAGTGACTTCCCCCTTTCACCCCTCCACTTT.

This clone was detected only a few times. The chain links TRBV18 to TRBJ1-4, with 10 bases lining up with TRBD1. The CDR3 is 15 residues long. The trim removed 6 bases at V and 7 bases at J, leaving 8 bases unmatched. Germline V gene sequence: CDR1 KGHSH, CDR2 LQKENI. The CDR3 region is CASSGATGGVEKLFF. CDR3 sequence (DNA): TGTGCCAGCTCGGGCGCGACAGGGGGCGTTGAAAAACTGTTTTTT.

V and J are TRBV7-2 and TRBJ2-7; D not certain. Looked up from germline, CDR1 is SGHTA and CDR2 is FQGNSA. The V end lost 5 bases, the J end lost 3 bases, and 17 bases lay between the germline ends. This CDR3 is built from 15 residues. The CDR3 DNA follows: TGTGCCAGCAGCCCGTCCCTTAACGGGTACTACGAGCAGTACTTC. The encoded protein is CASSPSLNGYYEQYF.

The chain links TRBV18 to TRBJ2-1, with D possibly being TRBD1 (6 bases). This CDR3 region has 15 residues. V dropped 4 bases and J dropped 6 bases, with 16 bases sitting between them. Germline assignment: CDR1 KGHSH and CDR2 LQKENI. CDR3 nucleotide sequence: TGTGCCAGCTCACGGCAGGGGCTATATGGCAATGAGCAGTTCTTC. Translation: CASSRQGLYGNEQFF.

The chain couples TRBV29-1 to TRBJ2-7; 7 nucleotides line up with TRBD1. With 6 bases clipped from V and 1 base from J, the junction kept 9 bases outside the gene matches. Germline CDR1 and CDR2: SQVTM and ANQGSEA. This CDR3 spans 14 amino acids. CDR3 in amino acids: CSVATGRRSYEQYF. CDR3 sequence (DNA): TGCAGCGTGGCGACAGGGCGACGATCCTACGAGCAGTACTTC.

The V call is TRBV5-6, the J call TRBJ1-2; 8 nucleotides match TRBD1. The CDR3 length is 15 residues. J gave up 0 bases and V 4 bases, and 5 bases lay outside the gene matches. The germline CDR1 and CDR2 sequences are SGHDT and YYEEEE. Here the CDR3 reads CASSPPGQANYGYTF. DNA of the CDR3: TGTGCCAGCAGCCCCCCGGGACAGGCTAACTATGGCTACACCTTC.